A selection of T cell receptor beta chains follows, all from one sample in a study of T cell changes during pregnancy in multiple sclerosis. Sequencing used immunoSEQ multiplex PCR; TCRdb keeps in-frame clones, though not all of them. The sample has roughly 110,000 clones; approximately 90% are singletons. Here the sequenced sample was peripheral blood, taken after pregnancy. Receptor source: a female donor with multiple sclerosis, enrolled in a pregnancy study. Both conserved end residues are part of each CDR3. The D gene is left open where the match is weak. Clone size is given for some rows only: seen once, a few or many times, or a class if the clone is expanded.

clone_size,j_call,d_call,v_call,cdr3_aa,cdr3_nt
-,TRBJ2-2,TRBD1,TRBV30,CAWATGWNTGELFF,TGTGCCTGGGCGACAGGGTGGAACACCGGGGAGCTGTTTTTT
-,TRBJ1-1,-,TRBV5-6,CASSLDRVVTEAFF,TGTGCCAGCAGCTTGGACCGGGTGGTAACTGAAGCTTTCTTT
-,TRBJ1-5,-,TRBV19,CASSMSRLLAPQPQHF,TGTGCCAGTAGTATGTCCCGACTGCTCGCTCCGCAGCCCCAGCATTTT
-,TRBJ1-5,-,TRBV19,CASSPNGSNQPQHF,TGTGCCAGTAGTCCAAACGGGAGCAATCAGCCCCAGCATTTT
-,TRBJ2-2,-,TRBV30,CALGGVKLANTGELFF,TGTGCCCTGGGCGGGGTCAAACTCGCGAACACCGGGGAGCTGTTTTTT
-,TRBJ1-5,-,TRBV4-1,CASSQEWTGNQPQHF,TGCGCCAGCAGCCAAGAATGGACAGGCAATCAGCCCCAGCATTTT
-,TRBJ2-5,-,TRBV28,CASRLVGLGTQYF,TGTGCCAGCAGACTAGTGGGACTGGGCACCCAGTACTTC
once,TRBJ2-5,-,TRBV7-7,CASSSTVSQETQYF,TGTGCCAGCAGCTCGACAGTATCGCAAGAGACCCAGTACTTC
-,TRBJ1-5,-,TRBV28,CASSFLGGTGEPQHF,TGTGCCAGCAGTTTTCTAGGGGGTACTGGGGAGCCCCAGCATTTT
-,TRBJ2-7,TRBD1,TRBV6-1,CASSGGTGPGSRVYEQYF,TGTGCCAGCAGTGGCGGGACAGGGCCTGGGTCGAGGGTTTACGAGCAGTACTTC
-,TRBJ2-2,-,TRBV4-1,CASSQGSGNTGELFF,TGCGCCAGCAGCCAAGGTAGCGGGAACACCGGGGAGCTGTTTTTT
-,TRBJ2-7,-,TRBV27,CASSPAPGQSYEQYF,TGTGCCAGCAGCCCTGCCCCTGGACAGTCCTACGAGCAGTACTTC
-,TRBJ1-1,-,TRBV6-1,CASSEGWRGNTEAFF,TGTGCCAGCAGTGAAGGTTGGAGAGGAAACACTGAAGCTTTCTTT
-,TRBJ2-1,TRBD1,TRBV9,CASRGQGNYNEQFF,TGTGCCAGCCGGGGACAGGGGAACTACAATGAGCAGTTCTTC
-,TRBJ2-2,-,TRBV6-5,CASSSAMTSVTGELFF,TGTGCCAGCAGTTCAGCCATGACTTCTGTCACCGGGGAGCTGTTTTTT
-,TRBJ2-3,TRBD2,TRBV6-6,CASKVRGGTDTQYF,TGTGCCAGCAAGGTGCGGGGGGGGACAGATACGCAGTATTTT
-,TRBJ2-7,TRBD1,TRBV5-1,CASSLGTGALYSYEQYF,TGCGCCAGCAGCTTGGGGACAGGGGCTCTCTATTCCTACGAGCAGTACTTC
-,TRBJ1-5,-,TRBV19,CASSISSNQPQHF,TGTGCCAGTAGTATTAGTAGCAATCAGCCCCAGCATTTT
-,TRBJ2-7,-,TRBV4-2,CASSQDGLAYEQYF,TGTGCCAGCAGCCAGGACGGACTGGCCTACGAGCAGTACTTC
-,TRBJ2-3,TRBD2,TRBV5-1,CASSGGVSTDTQYF,TGCGCCAGCAGCGGGGGGGTTAGCACAGATACGCAGTATTTT
few,TRBJ1-4,TRBD1,TRBV30,CAWSETGQLEKLFF,TGTGCCTGGAGTGAGACGGGACAGCTTGAAAAACTGTTTTTT
-,TRBJ1-2,-,TRBV7-9,CASSLEQGSGYTF,TGTGCCAGCAGCTTAGAGCAGGGTTCTGGCTACACCTTC
-,TRBJ1-1,-,TRBV10-2,CASSEAGRNTEAFF,TGCGCCAGCAGTGAGGCAGGTCGAAACACTGAAGCTTTCTTT
-,TRBJ1-1,-,TRBV6-5,CASSSRGYDTEAFF,TGTGCCAGCAGTTCCCGGGGGTACGACACTGAAGCTTTCTTT
-,TRBJ1-1,-,TRBV4-1,CASSQRQWAEGNTEAFF,TGCGCCAGCAGTCAGAGGCAGTGGGCCGAGGGGAACACTGAAGCTTTCTTT
-,TRBJ2-1,TRBD2,TRBV7-3,CASSTFGTSGSDEQFF,TGTGCCAGCAGCACCTTTGGGACTAGCGGGAGTGATGAGCAGTTCTTC
-,TRBJ2-5,-,TRBV7-9,CASSQRGALRTVQETQYF,TGTGCCAGCAGCCAGAGGGGTGCGTTGAGGACAGTCCAAGAGACCCAGTACTTC
-,TRBJ2-3,TRBD1,TRBV25-1,CASSRTGSSTDTQYF,TGTGCCAGCAGTAGGACAGGCTCTAGCACAGATACGCAGTATTTT
-,TRBJ2-5,-,TRBV30,CAWGSGGLGQETQYF,TGTGCCTGGGGTTCGGGGGGCTTAGGGCAAGAGACCCAGTACTTC
once,TRBJ2-7,TRBD2,TRBV27,CASRPGTSGSLVHEQYF,TGTGCCAGCAGACCCGGGACTAGCGGGAGTTTGGTCCACGAGCAGTACTTC
-,TRBJ1-3,-,TRBV7-9,CASSLKGEGNTIYF,TGTGCCAGCAGCTTAAAGGGGGAAGGAAACACCATATATTTT
-,TRBJ1-6,TRBD1,TRBV6-1,CASGGGTVNSPLHF,TGTGCCAGCGGCGGAGGGACAGTTAATTCACCCCTCCACTTT
-,TRBJ2-1,-,TRBV19,CASSTHGGGNYNEQFF,TGTGCCAGTAGTACCCATGGAGGCGGGAATTACAATGAGCAGTTCTTC
-,TRBJ1-1,-,TRBV11-2,CASSIGTRGTNTEAFF,TGTGCCAGCAGCATTGGAACCAGGGGAACGAACACTGAAGCTTTCTTT
-,TRBJ1-4,-,TRBV29-1,CSFKGRVGANEKLFF,TGCAGCTTCAAGGGGAGGGTTGGCGCTAATGAAAAACTGTTTTTT
-,TRBJ1-6,-,TRBV5-5,CASSPGYREYNSPLHF,TGTGCCAGCAGTCCTGGATACAGGGAGTACAATTCACCCCTCCACTTT
-,TRBJ1-5,-,TRBV11-2,CASSLDGGNQPQHF,TGTGCCAGCAGCTTAGACGGGGGGAATCAGCCCCAGCATTTT